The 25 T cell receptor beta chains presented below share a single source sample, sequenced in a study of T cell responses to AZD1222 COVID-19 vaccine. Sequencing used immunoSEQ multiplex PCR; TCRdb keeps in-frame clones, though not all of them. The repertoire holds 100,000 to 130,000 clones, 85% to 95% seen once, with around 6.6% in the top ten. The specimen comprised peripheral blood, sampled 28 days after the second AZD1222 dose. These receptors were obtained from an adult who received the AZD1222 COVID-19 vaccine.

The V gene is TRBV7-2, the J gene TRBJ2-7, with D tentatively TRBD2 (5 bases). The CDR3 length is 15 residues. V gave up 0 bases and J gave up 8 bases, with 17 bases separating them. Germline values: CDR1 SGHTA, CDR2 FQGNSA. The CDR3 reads CASSLAEGSVRKQYF. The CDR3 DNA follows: TGTGCCAGCAGCTTAGCAGAAGGGAGCGTTAGGAAGCAGTACTTC.

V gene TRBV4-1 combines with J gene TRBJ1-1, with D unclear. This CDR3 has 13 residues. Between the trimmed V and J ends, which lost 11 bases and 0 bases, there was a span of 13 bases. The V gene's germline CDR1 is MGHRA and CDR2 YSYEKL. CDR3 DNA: TGCGCCGCCGGGGAAAGCTTGAACACTGAAGCTTTCTTT. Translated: CAAGESLNTEAFF.

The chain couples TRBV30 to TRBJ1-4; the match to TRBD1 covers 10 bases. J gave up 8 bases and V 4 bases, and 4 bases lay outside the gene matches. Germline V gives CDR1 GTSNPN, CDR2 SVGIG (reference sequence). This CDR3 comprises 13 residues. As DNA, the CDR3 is TGTGCCTGGAAAGGGACAGGGGAGGAAAAACTGTTTTTT. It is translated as CAWKGTGEEKLFF.

The CDR3 region has the DNA TGTGCCAGCAGCAGGACGGGGAAGACGGTTCTGGGTGGCTACACCTTC. Encoded protein: CASSRTGKTVLGGYTF. This chain uses TRBV6-2 or TRBV6-3 with TRBJ1-2, with unresolved D. V lost 6 bases to trimming and J lost 7 bases, with 24 bases between them. The CDR3 has 16 amino acids. Germline values: CDR1 MNHEY, CDR2 SVGEGT.

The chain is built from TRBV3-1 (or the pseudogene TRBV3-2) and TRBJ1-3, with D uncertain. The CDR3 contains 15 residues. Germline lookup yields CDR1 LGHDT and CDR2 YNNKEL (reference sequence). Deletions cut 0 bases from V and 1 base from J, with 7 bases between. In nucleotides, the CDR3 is TGTGCCAGCAGCCAAGATCGGCGTTCTGGAAACACCATATATTTT. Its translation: CASSQDRRSGNTIYF.

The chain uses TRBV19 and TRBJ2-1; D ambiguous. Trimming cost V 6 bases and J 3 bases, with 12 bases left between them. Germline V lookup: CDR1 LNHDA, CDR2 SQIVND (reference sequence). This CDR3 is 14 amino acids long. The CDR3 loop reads CASSSYEVYNEQFF. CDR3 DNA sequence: TGTGCCAGTAGCTCCTACGAGGTCTACAATGAGCAGTTCTTC.

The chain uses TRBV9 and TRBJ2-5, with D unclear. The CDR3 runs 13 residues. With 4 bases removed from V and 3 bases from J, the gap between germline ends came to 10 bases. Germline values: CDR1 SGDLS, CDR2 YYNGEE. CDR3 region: CASSYSSEETQYF. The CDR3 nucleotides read TGTGCCAGCAGCTACAGCAGCGAAGAGACCCAGTACTTC.

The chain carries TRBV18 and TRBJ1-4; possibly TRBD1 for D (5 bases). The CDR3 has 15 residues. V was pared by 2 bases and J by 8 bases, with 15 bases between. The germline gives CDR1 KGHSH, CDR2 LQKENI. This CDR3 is CASSPGADRPEKLFF. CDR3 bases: TGTGCCAGCTCACCAGGGGCCGACAGACCCGAAAAACTGTTTTTT.

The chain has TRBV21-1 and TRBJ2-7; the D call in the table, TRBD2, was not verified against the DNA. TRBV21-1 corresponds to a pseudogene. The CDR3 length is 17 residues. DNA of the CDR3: TGTGCCAGCAGCAAACCCCGACTAGAATGCCGTCCCTACGAGCAGTACTTC. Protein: CASSKPRLECRPYEQYF.

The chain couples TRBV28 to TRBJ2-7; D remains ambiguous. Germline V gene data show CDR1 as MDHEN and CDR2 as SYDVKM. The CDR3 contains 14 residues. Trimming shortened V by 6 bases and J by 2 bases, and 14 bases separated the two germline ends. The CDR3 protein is CASSSVGRAYEQYF. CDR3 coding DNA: TGTGCCAGCAGCTCAGTGGGCCGGGCCTACGAGCAGTACTTC.

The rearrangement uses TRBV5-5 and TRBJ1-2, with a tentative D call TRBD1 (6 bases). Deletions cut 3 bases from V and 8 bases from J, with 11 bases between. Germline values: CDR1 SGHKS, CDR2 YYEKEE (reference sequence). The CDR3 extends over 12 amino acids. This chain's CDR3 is CASSSYREGYTF. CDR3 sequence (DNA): TGTGCCAGCAGCTCCTACAGGGAGGGCTACACCTTC.

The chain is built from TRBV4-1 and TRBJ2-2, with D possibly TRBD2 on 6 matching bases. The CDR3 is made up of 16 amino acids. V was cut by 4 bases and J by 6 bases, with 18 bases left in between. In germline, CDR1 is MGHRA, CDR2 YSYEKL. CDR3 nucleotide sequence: TGCGCCAGCAGCCTCGGGGGACCCTTGAGAGCCGGGGAGCTGTTTTTT. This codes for CASSLGGPLRAGELFF.

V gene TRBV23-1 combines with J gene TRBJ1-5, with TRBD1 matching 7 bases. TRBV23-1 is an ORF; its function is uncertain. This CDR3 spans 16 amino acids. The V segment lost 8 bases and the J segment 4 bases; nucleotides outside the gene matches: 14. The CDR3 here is CASRLIKQGTNQPQHF. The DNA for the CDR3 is TGCGCCAGCCGCCTGATAAAACAGGGGACGAATCAGCCCCAGCATTTT.

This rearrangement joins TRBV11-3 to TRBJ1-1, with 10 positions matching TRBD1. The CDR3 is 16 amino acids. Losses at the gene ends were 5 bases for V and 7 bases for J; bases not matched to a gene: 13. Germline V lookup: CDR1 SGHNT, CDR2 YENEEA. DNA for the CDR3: TGTGCCAGCAGCCTCGGGACAGGGGACTCAGAACTTGAAGCTTTCTTT. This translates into CASSLGTGDSELEAFF. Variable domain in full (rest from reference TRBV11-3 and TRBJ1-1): EAGVVQSPRYKIIEKKQPVAFWCNPISGHNTLYWYLQNLGQGPELLIRYENEEAVDDSQLPKDRFSAERLKGVDSTLKIQPAELGDSAVYLCASSLGTGDSELEAFFGQGTRLTVV.

CDR3 nucleotides: TGCGCCAGCAGCTTGGATCTAGCGGGGCCCACAGATACGCAGTATTTT. Its translation: CASSLDLAGPTDTQYF. The chain recombines TRBV5-1 with TRBJ2-3; TRBD2 matches at 9 bases. The CDR3 sequence is 16 residues long. Losses at the gene ends were 0 bases for V and 2 bases for J; bases not matched to a gene: 4. The V gene's germline CDR1 is SGHRS and CDR2 YFSETQ.

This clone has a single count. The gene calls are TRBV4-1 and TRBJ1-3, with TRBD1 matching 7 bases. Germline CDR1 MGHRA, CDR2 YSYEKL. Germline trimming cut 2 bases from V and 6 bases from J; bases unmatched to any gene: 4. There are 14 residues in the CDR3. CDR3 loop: CASSQWDRENTIYF. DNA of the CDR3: TGCGCCAGCAGCCAATGGGACAGAGAAAACACCATATATTTT.

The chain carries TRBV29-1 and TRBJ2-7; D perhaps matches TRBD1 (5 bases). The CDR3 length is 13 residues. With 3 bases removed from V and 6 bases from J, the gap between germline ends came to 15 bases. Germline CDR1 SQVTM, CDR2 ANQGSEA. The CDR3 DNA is TGCAGCGTTGAGAGTTACAGGTTGGGCGAGCAGTACTTC. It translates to CSVESYRLGEQYF.

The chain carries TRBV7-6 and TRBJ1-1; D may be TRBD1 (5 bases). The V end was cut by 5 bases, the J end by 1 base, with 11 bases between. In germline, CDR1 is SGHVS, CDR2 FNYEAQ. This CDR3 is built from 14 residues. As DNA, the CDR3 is TGTGCCAGCAGCCAGTACGGACAGAACACTGAAGCTTTCTTT. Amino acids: CASSQYGQNTEAFF.

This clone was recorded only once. Written as DNA, the CDR3 is TGTGCCAGCAGCCTTCTAGGGTGGAGCTCCTATAATTCACCCCTCCACTTT. This translates into CASSLLGWSSYNSPLHF. The rearrangement joins TRBV14 to TRBJ1-6; D remains ambiguous. The CDR3 extends over 17 amino acids. CDR1 is SGHDN and CDR2 is FVKESK in the germline V gene. V lost 4 bases to trimming and J lost 0 bases, with 13 bases between them.

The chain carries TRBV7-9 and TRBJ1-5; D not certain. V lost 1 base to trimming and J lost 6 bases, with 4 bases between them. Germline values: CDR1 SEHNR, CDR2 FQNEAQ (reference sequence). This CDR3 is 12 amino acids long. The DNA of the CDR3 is TGTGCCAGCAGCTTAGTTGGTCAGCCCCAGCATTTT. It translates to CASSLVGQPQHF.

The CDR3 loop is CASSYWNTEAFF. The DNA of the CDR3 is TGCGCCAGCAGTTACTGGAACACTGAAGCTTTCTTT. This chain joins TRBV10-2 and TRBJ1-1; D gene uncertain. Trimming removed 5 bases from V and 1 base from J, with 5 bases in between. The germline V gene encodes CDR1 WSHSY and CDR2 SAAADI. The CDR3 has 12 residues.

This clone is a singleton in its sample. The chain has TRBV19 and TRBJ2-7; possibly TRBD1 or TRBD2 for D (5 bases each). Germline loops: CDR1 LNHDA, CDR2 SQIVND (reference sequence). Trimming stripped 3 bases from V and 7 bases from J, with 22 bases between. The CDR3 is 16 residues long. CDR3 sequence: CASSIWLGGTLKEQYF. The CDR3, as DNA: TGTGCCAGTAGTATCTGGTTAGGTGGGACCCTGAAGGAGCAGTACTTC.

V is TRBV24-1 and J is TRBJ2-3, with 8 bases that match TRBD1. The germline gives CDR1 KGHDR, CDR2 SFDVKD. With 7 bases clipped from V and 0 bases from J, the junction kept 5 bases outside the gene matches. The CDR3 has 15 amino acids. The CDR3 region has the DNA TGTGCCACCAGCAGACAGGGGAGTAGCACAGATACGCAGTATTTT. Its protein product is CATSRQGSSTDTQYF.

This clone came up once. CDR3 DNA: TGCAGCGTTGAAGTTGGCGGACTCCACACCGGGGAGCTGTTTTTT. Translated, it gives CSVEVGGLHTGELFF. This chain connects TRBV29-1 to TRBJ2-2; D is perhaps TRBD2 (5 bases). The CDR3 is made up of 15 amino acids. Germline V lookup: CDR1 SQVTM, CDR2 ANQGSEA. Trimming cost V 1 base and J 3 bases, with 12 bases left between them.

The CDR3 loop reads CAISEWNQPQHF. The CDR3 nucleotides are TGTGCCATCAGTGAGTGGAATCAGCCCCAGCATTTT. The chain links TRBV10-3 to TRBJ1-5; no firm D call. The CDR3 sequence is 12 residues long. V gave up 1 base and J gave up 4 bases, with 2 bases separating them. Germline lookup yields CDR1 ENHRY and CDR2 SYGVKD.